This T cell receptor beta chain originates from a study of T cells after posttransplantation cyclophosphamide. Study outcomes and limitations: TRB overlap between skin or GI tissue T cells and blood was limited. Later post-transplant blood repertoires were often dominated by donor CD8+ memory clones.

The method was immunoSEQ multiplex PCR; TCRdb's version includes in-frame clones alone and lacks a portion of them. This sample carries 2,500 to 3,000 clones, almost 75% of them seen once, and the ten largest clones take 20% to 25%. The germline gives CDR1 LNHDA, CDR2 SQIVND (reference sequence). The length of the CDR3 is 14 residues. Losses at the gene ends were 2 bases for V and 3 bases for J; bases not matched to a gene: 3. As concerns this clone: The target antigen is unknown.

The sequencing input was PBMCs. This TCR came from a man aged 30 to 39 with a blood cancer, CMV-positive, and with a related stem cell donor. The chain combines TRBV19 with TRBJ1-1; 7 bases fit TRBD1. CDR3 protein: CASSITGVDTEAFF. The CDR3 DNA sequence: TGTGCCAGTAGTATAACAGGGGTCGACACTGAAGCTTTCTTT. The whole variable domain, remainder taken from reference TRBV19 and TRBJ1-1, is DGGITQSPKYLFRKEGQNVTLSCEQNLNHDAMYWYRQDPGQGLRLIYYSQIVNDFQKGDIAEGYSVSREKKESFPLTVTSAQKNPTAFYLCASSITGVDTEAFFGQGTRLTVV.